The 26 T cell receptor beta chains listed next were all sequenced from one sample in a study of graft-versus-host responses after intestinal transplantation (dated by TCRdb to the early 2020s). In the paper's terms, the time point label means: cells obtained before transplantation from donor or recipient. Receptor amplification or capture employed the immunoSEQ multiplex PCR assay. The table was pulled from immuneACCESS by TCRdb, which kept in-frame rearrangements only. Such tables lose some clones; where checked, under half of the loss comes from unresolved V genes, and the rest has no known cause. The sample has 130,000 or so clones on record, around 90% of them singletons. The top ten clones comprise approximately 0.2% of the sample. Their antigen targets remain unknown. Specimen: unstimulated CD4+ T cells sorted from spleen or lymph node cells, collected before intestinal transplant. Receptors were obtained from a human donor who received an intestinal transplant.

The gene calls are TRBV4-3 and TRBJ2-7; D call uncertain. Trimming pared 1 base from V and 6 bases from J, leaving 10 bases between. The germline CDR1 and CDR2 sequences are LGHNA and YSLEER. The CDR3 is made up of 13 amino acids. CDR3 DNA: TGCGCCAGCAGCCAAGTCCGTCGAGGCGAGCAGTACTTC. It encodes CASSQVRRGEQYF.

Comments on this clone: A read error may produce the germline difference seen at one junction end. The CDR3 bases are TGTGCCAGCAGTACTAGACTCGGGACAGGGTATGATTTT. It translates to CASSTRLGTGYDF. The chain combines TRBV28 with TRBJ1-5; TRBD1 aligns across 9 bases. The germline V gene has CDR1 MDHEN and CDR2 SYDVKM. The CDR3 loop spans 13 amino acids.

This chain joins TRBV7-2 and TRBJ1-6; D gene uncertain. V was trimmed by 1 base and J by 9 bases, leaving 16 bases between them. This CDR3 has 16 residues. Germline CDR1 and CDR2: SGHTA and FQGNSA. CDR3 region: CASSLVSVGSGSPLHF. CDR3 sequence (DNA): TGTGCCAGCAGCTTAGTTAGTGTCGGCAGCGGTTCACCCCTCCACTTT.

V and J are TRBV4-1 and TRBJ2-2; TRBD2 matches at 9 bases. The germline CDR1 and CDR2 sequences are MGHRA and YSYEKL. The V gene end was trimmed by 0 bases and the J gene end by 3 bases; junction bases not matched to a gene: 5. The CDR3 totals 17 residues. DNA for the CDR3: TGCGCCAGCAGCCAAGATAGACTAGCGGAGTACACCGGGGAGCTGTTTTTT. Amino acids: CASSQDRLAEYTGELFF.

This chain uses TRBV25-1 with TRBJ1-2; unclear D gene. V was cut by 4 bases and J by 5 bases, with 8 bases left in between. The CDR3 spans 12 residues. Germline assignment: CDR1 MGHDK and CDR2 SYGVNS. The CDR3 loop is CASSVPGYGYTF. CDR3 nucleotide sequence: TGTGCCAGCAGTGTGCCAGGTTATGGCTACACCTTC.

V gene TRBV28 combines with J gene TRBJ2-4, with 8 nucleotides matching TRBD2. V lost 2 bases and J lost 0; bases outside the gene matches: 3. Germline lookup yields CDR1 MDHEN and CDR2 SYDVKM. The length of the CDR3 is 16 residues. The CDR3 sequence: CASSLVGGAAKNIQYF. The CDR3, as DNA: TGTGCCAGCAGTTTAGTCGGGGGGGCAGCCAAAAACATTCAGTACTTC.

This rearrangement joins TRBV28 to TRBJ2-7, with D hard to call. CDR3 length equals 13 residues. Trimming removed 10 bases at V and 2 bases at J, with 15 bases between. Germline values: CDR1 MDHEN, CDR2 SYDVKM. The CDR3, as DNA: TGTGCCACCGGGCCTACCCGTACCTACGAGCAGTACTTC. Its protein product is CATGPTRTYEQYF.

The chain combines TRBV5-1 with TRBJ2-1; TRBD2 agrees at 9 bases. Germline CDR1 SGHRS, CDR2 YFSETQ. The CDR3 loop spans 19 amino acids. Trimming took 5 bases from V and 4 from J; bases not matched to a gene: 19. CDR3 loop: CASRPSDSRLAAAYNEQFF. As DNA, the CDR3 is TGCGCCAGCAGGCCTAGCGACTCTAGACTAGCGGCAGCATACAATGAGCAGTTCTTC.

The CDR3 spells CASRPGQYTEAFF. The CDR3 DNA follows: TGTGCCAGCAGACCGGGACAGTACACTGAAGCTTTCTTT. V is TRBV25-1 and J is TRBJ1-1, with TRBD1 matching 7 bases. CDR1 is MGHDK, CDR2 SYGVNS, per germline. Germline trimming cut 6 bases from V and 3 bases from J; bases unmatched to any gene: 4. CDR3 size: 13 residues.

A single count supports this clone. J is TRBJ2-7 and V is TRBV7-2; D might be TRBD2 (6 bases). Germline V gene sequence: CDR1 SGHTA, CDR2 FQGNSA. Trimming removed 5 bases from V and 2 bases from J, with 19 bases in between. The CDR3 runs 16 residues. The CDR3 is CASSVMPGLAPYEQYF. The CDR3 region has the DNA TGTGCCAGCAGCGTCATGCCGGGACTTGCCCCCTACGAGCAGTACTTC.

The chain has TRBV6-1 and TRBJ2-1; 7 positions match TRBD2. V shed 2 bases and J 6 bases; nucleotides not matched to a gene: 7. CDR1 MNHNS and CDR2 SASEGT come from the germline V gene. This CDR3 region has 15 residues. CDR3 residues: CASSERGDRGNEQFF. CDR3 nucleotide sequence: TGTGCCAGCAGTGAACGGGGGGATAGGGGCAATGAGCAGTTCTTC.

Concerning this clone itself: Other nucleotide sequences from this sample produce the same CDR3. The V gene is TRBV19, the J gene TRBJ2-1; D not resolved. The CDR3 has 14 residues. Looked up from germline, CDR1 is LNHDA and CDR2 is SQIVND (reference sequence). Trimming cost V 3 bases and J 0 bases, with 6 bases left between them. The CDR3 DNA is TGTGCCAGTAGTATCGGCAGCTCCTACAATGAGCAGTTCTTC. It is translated as CASSIGSSYNEQFF.

The chain uses TRBV28 and TRBJ2-7; TRBD2 matches at 13 bases. Germline CDR1 is MDHEN and CDR2 is SYDVKM. The CDR3 is 17 amino acids. V gave up 5 bases and J gave up 3 bases; unmatched junction bases: 10. CDR3 protein: CASSPGLAGVFDYEQYF. CDR3 in DNA: TGTGCCAGCAGTCCCGGACTAGCGGGAGTGTTTGACTACGAGCAGTACTTC. Supplemented by reference TRBV28 and TRBJ2-7, the full variable domain reads DVKVTQSSRYLVKRTGEKVFLECVQDMDHENMFWYRQDPGLGLRLIYFSYDVKMKEKGDIPEGYSVSREKKERFSLILESASTNQTSMYLCASSPGLAGVFDYEQYFGPGTRLTVT.

This sequence joins TRBV4-1 and TRBJ2-1; TRBD2 agrees at 10 bases. The CDR3 sequence is 18 residues long. Germline lookup yields CDR1 MGHRA and CDR2 YSYEKL. The trim removed 0 bases at V and 2 bases at J, leaving 7 bases unmatched. In DNA, the CDR3 is TGCGCCAGCAGCCAAGATTACTCAAGCGGGAGGGCCTACAATGAGCAGTTCTTC. This sequence encodes CASSQDYSSGRAYNEQFF.

DNA for the CDR3: TGTGCCAGCGGGTCTAGCGGGAGTTGGAATGAGCAGTTCTTC. It translates to CASGSSGSWNEQFF. The chain uses TRBV27 and TRBJ2-1, with TRBD2 identical over 10 bases. The V and J ends lost 8 bases and 7 bases, in that order; junction bases with no gene match: 8. The CDR3 has 14 residues. Germline CDR1 is MNHEY and CDR2 is SMNVEV (reference sequence).

Regarding this clone: Germline and junction disagree at one end, which may indicate a read error. This sample includes further DNA sequences coding for the same CDR3. This chain links TRBV7-7 with TRBJ2-1; 8 bases are shared with TRBD2. The germline V gene has CDR1 SSHAT and CDR2 FNYEAQ (reference sequence). This CDR3 has 15 residues. The CDR3 here is CASSLGLAGYNEQFF. The CDR3 DNA reads as TGTGCTAGCAGCTTAGGTCTAGCGGGCTACAATGAGCAGTTCTTC.

The V call is TRBV2, the J call TRBJ1-5; TRBD1 matches 7 bases. Looked up from germline, CDR1 is SNHLY and CDR2 is FYNNEI. The CDR3 spans 15 residues. V lost 6 bases, J lost 4 bases, and 9 bases stayed unmatched. The CDR3, as DNA: TGTGCCAGCAGGGCGGACAGGTCTCCTAATCAGCCCCAGCATTTT. It yields the protein CASRADRSPNQPQHF.

The V call is TRBV29-1, the J call TRBJ1-2; no firm D call. Deletions cut 0 bases from V and 8 bases from J, with 16 bases between. This CDR3 region has 14 residues. Germline CDR1 reads SQVTM; CDR2 reads ANQGSEA. This chain's CDR3 is CSVEDRSDTPGYTF. CDR3 sequence (DNA): TGCAGCGTTGAAGATCGAAGTGACACGCCCGGCTACACCTTC.

This sequence joins TRBV29-1 and TRBJ2-7, with 11 bases identical to TRBD2. Trimming cost V 5 bases and J 0 bases; bases outside gene matches: 9. CDR1 and CDR2 (germline): SQVTM, ANQGSEA. The CDR3 is made up of 16 amino acids. The CDR3 nucleotides read TGCAGCGTTAGCGGGACTAGCGGTCGTAGCTCCTACGAGCAGTACTTC. This encodes CSVSGTSGRSSYEQYF.

The table lists this clone with a count of one. The genes are TRBV6-4 and TRBJ2-1, with 14 bases that match TRBD2. This CDR3 contains 16 residues. With V trimmed by 2 bases and J by 4 bases, 1 base remained unmatched. Germline CDR1 MRHNA, CDR2 SNTAGT. CDR3 nucleotide sequence: TGTGCCAGCAGTGACGGGACTAGCGGGAGATACAATGAGCAGTTCTTC. Its protein is CASSDGTSGRYNEQFF.

In this sample, this clone turned up once. This sequence joins TRBV28 and TRBJ2-1; 9 bases map to TRBD1. CDR1 MDHEN and CDR2 SYDVKM come from the germline V gene. This CDR3 has 16 amino acids. V dropped 6 bases and J dropped 0; count of bases not matched to a gene: 6. The DNA for the CDR3 is TGTGCCAGCAGGCCTAACAGGGGGCCCTCCTACAATGAGCAGTTCTTC. The encoded protein is CASRPNRGPSYNEQFF.

The J gene is TRBJ1-1, the V gene TRBV2; D is ambiguous. Looked up from germline, CDR1 is SNHLY and CDR2 is FYNNEI. The CDR3 extends over 12 amino acids. V shed 5 bases and J shed 5 bases, with 9 bases lying between them. DNA for the CDR3: TGTGCCAGCAGTTCGCCGCTAACTGAAGCTTTCTTT. Translation gives CASSSPLTEAFF.

About this clone: One end of the junction varies from germline; a read error may be responsible. Other nucleotide sequences from this sample produce the same CDR3. This rearrangement joins TRBV27 to TRBJ1-1, with D unresolved. The CDR3 runs to 13 residues. Germline V gives CDR1 MNHEY, CDR2 SMNVEV (reference sequence). The CDR3 loop is CASSLSYGTEAFF. CDR3 sequence (DNA): TGTGCCAGTAGTTTATCTTACGGGACTGAAGCTTTCTTT.

This clone was seen only once. The chain joins TRBV27 to TRBJ2-3; D not certain. With 3 bases removed from V and 2 bases from J, the gap between germline ends came to 6 bases. From germline, CDR1 is MNHEY and CDR2 SMNVEV (reference sequence). The CDR3 is 13 amino acids. The CDR3 sequence is CASSFAPTDTQYF. CDR3 sequence (DNA): TGTGCCAGCAGTTTTGCCCCCACAGATACGCAGTATTTT.

The chain links TRBV14 to TRBJ2-7; 7 bases align to TRBD1. Germline lookup yields CDR1 SGHDN and CDR2 FVKESK. Trimming removed 3 bases from V and 3 bases from J; junction bases left unmatched: 2. The CDR3 contains 13 residues. The CDR3 sequence is CASSHRDSYEQYF. CDR3 nucleotides: TGTGCCAGCAGCCATCGGGACAGCTACGAGCAGTACTTC.

Of note for this clone: This CDR3 is also generated by other DNA sequences in the sample. The chain carries TRBV20-1 and TRBJ2-5; D not certain. Looked up from germline, CDR1 is DFQATT and CDR2 is SNEGSKA (reference sequence). The CDR3 length is 10 residues. The V end was cut by 3 bases, the J end by 5 bases, with 4 bases between. The CDR3 DNA reads as TGCAGTGCTAGCTCGGAGACCCAGTACTTC. This gives the protein CSASSETQYF.